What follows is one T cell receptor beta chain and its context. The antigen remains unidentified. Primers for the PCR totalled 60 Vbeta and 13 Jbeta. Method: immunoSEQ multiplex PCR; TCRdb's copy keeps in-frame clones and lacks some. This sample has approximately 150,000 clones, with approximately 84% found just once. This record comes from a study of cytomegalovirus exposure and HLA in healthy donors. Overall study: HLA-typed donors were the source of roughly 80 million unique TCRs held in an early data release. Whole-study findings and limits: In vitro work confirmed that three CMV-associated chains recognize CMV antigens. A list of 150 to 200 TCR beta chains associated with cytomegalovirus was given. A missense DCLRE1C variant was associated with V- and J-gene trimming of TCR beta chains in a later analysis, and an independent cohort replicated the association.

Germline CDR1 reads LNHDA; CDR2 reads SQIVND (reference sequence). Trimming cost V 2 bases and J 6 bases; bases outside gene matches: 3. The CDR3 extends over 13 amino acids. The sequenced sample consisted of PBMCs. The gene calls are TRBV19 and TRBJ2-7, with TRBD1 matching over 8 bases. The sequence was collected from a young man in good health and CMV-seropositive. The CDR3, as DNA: TGTGCCAGTAGTATATACGACAGGGGCGAGCAGTACTTC. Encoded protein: CASSIYDRGEQYF.